Listed below are T cell receptor beta chains from one sample, sequenced in a study of radiation and T cells in renal cell carcinoma. Some clones are missing from TCRdb's copy, which holds only in-frame ones; the method was immunoSEQ multiplex PCR. The sample includes about 170,000 clones, roughly 90% of them seen just once. Sequenced here: blood, sampled from a patient whose treatment included radiotherapy and nephrectomy. The receptors shown here come from a woman in her 50s with renal cell carcinoma. CDR3s include the opening cysteine and the closing phenylalanine or tryptophan. Fields, in order: V gene, D gene, J gene, CDR3 length, clone size, CDR3 DNA, CDR3 protein. D genes are given only for firm matches. Rows give clone size only sometimes, using once, few, many, or a class for an expanded clone.

V: TRBV5-1; D: TRBD2; J: TRBJ2-1; length: 16; size: -; DNA: TGCGCCAGCAGCTACGGGACTAGCGGGGGAGAGAATGAGCAGTTCTTC; CDR3: CASSYGTSGGENEQFF
V: TRBV19; D: TRBD1; J: TRBJ1-2; length: 15; size: -; DNA: TGTGCCAGTAGGGCACCGGGACAGGGTTTCGACGGCTACACCTTC; CDR3: CASRAPGQGFDGYTF
V: TRBV19; D: -; J: TRBJ2-7; length: 15; size: once; DNA: TGTGCCAGTAGTATTTCCAAGGGGGTGTCCTACGAGCAGTACTTC; CDR3: CASSISKGVSYEQYF
V: TRBV19; D: -; J: TRBJ1-1; length: 15; size: few; DNA: TGTGCCAGTGCTTTCCTCAGTGCGGGGGACACTGAAGCTTTCTTT; CDR3: CASAFLSAGDTEAFF
V: TRBV7-9; D: -; J: TRBJ1-5; length: 16; size: -; DNA: TGTGCCAGCAGCTTAGGGTCAGGGAAAAATGGTCAGCCCCAGCATTTT; CDR3: CASSLGSGKNGQPQHF
V: TRBV7-9; D: -; J: TRBJ1-5; length: 14; size: -; DNA: TGTGCCAGCAGCCCAGGGAATAGCAATCAGCCCCAGCATTTT; CDR3: CASSPGNSNQPQHF
V: TRBV2; D: -; J: TRBJ1-3; length: 12; size: -; DNA: TGTGCCAGCAGTGAAGGGTCTAACACCATATATTTT; CDR3: CASSEGSNTIYF
V: TRBV6-1; D: TRBD2; J: TRBJ2-5; length: 15; size: -; DNA: TGTGCCAGCAGTGAAGAAGGGACTAGGGGAGAGACCCAGTACTTC; CDR3: CASSEEGTRGETQYF
V: TRBV30; D: TRBD2; J: TRBJ2-5; length: 15; size: -; DNA: TGTGCCTGGAGATTTAACGGGGGGGCCGGAGAGACCCAGTACTTC; CDR3: CAWRFNGGAGETQYF
V: TRBV6-1; D: -; J: TRBJ1-5; length: 14; size: -; DNA: TGTGCGGGGGGGGGCCGGGCTAGCAATCAGCCCCAGCATTTT; CDR3: CAGGGRASNQPQHF
V: TRBV2; D: -; J: TRBJ1-1; length: 14; size: -; DNA: TGTGCCAGCAGGCACCGGGTCTACGGGACTGAAGCTTTCTTT; CDR3: CASRHRVYGTEAFF
V: TRBV29-1; D: -; J: TRBJ2-5; length: 16; size: -; DNA: TGCAGCGTTGAAGAAGGGGGGTTCGGGCCGCGGGAGACCCAGTACTTC; CDR3: CSVEEGGFGPRETQYF
V: TRBV29-1; D: TRBD1; J: TRBJ2-5; length: 14; size: -; DNA: TGCAGCGACCCTCGACAGGGGACGGGAGAGACCCAGTACTTC; CDR3: CSDPRQGTGETQYF
V: TRBV19; D: -; J: TRBJ2-3; length: 13; size: -; DNA: TGTGCCAGTATTGGTCCCGCGACAGATACGCAGTATTTT; CDR3: CASIGPATDTQYF
V: TRBV9; D: -; J: TRBJ2-3; length: 15; size: once; DNA: TGTGCCAGCAGCGTAGCTAACTATGCGACAGATACGCAGTATTTT; CDR3: CASSVANYATDTQYF
V: TRBV11-2; D: -; J: TRBJ2-7; length: 16; size: few; DNA: TGTGCCAGCAGCTCCGTTGAATGGAGGGAATCCTACGAGCAGTACTTC; CDR3: CASSSVEWRESYEQYF
V: TRBV5-1; D: -; J: TRBJ1-3; length: 16; size: -; DNA: TGCGCCAGCAGCCTCCGGGAGGGGGTAGAGAGAAACACCATATATTTT; CDR3: CASSLREGVERNTIYF
V: TRBV11-2; D: -; J: TRBJ2-7; length: 13; size: -; DNA: TGTGCCAGCAGCTTACATAGCCCCTACGAGCAGTACTTC; CDR3: CASSLHSPYEQYF
V: TRBV5-1; D: -; J: TRBJ1-4; length: 15; size: -; DNA: TGCGCCAGCAGCTCCTCGACAGCGACTAATGAAAAACTGTTTTTT; CDR3: CASSSSTATNEKLFF
V: TRBV29-1; D: TRBD1; J: TRBJ2-1; length: 12; size: once; DNA: TGCAGCGCCGGGACAGGGACTAATGAGCAGTTCTTC; CDR3: CSAGTGTNEQFF
V: TRBV2; D: -; J: TRBJ2-2; length: 16; size: -; DNA: TGTGCCAGCAGTGAAGCGCTTCGAGGGGCGGAAAGGGAGCTGTTTTTT; CDR3: CASSEALRGAERELFF
V: TRBV20-1; D: -; J: TRBJ2-5; length: 11; size: -; DNA: TGCAGTGCTGCTGGACAAGAGACCCAGTACTTC; CDR3: CSAAGQETQYF
V: TRBV4-2; D: -; J: TRBJ2-6; length: 13; size: few; DNA: TGTGCCAGCAGCCAAGGTAACGGGGTCGTCCTGACTTTC; CDR3: CASSQGNGVVLTF
V: TRBV6-5; D: -; J: TRBJ1-2; length: 15; size: -; DNA: TGTGCCAGCAGTTACTCGAACTACGGGGGCTATGGCTACACCTTC; CDR3: CASSYSNYGGYGYTF
V: TRBV7-9; D: -; J: TRBJ1-3; length: 15; size: -; DNA: TGTGCCAGCAGCTTAACCCAGGCGTCGGAAGACACCATATATTTT; CDR3: CASSLTQASEDTIYF
V: TRBV7-9; D: -; J: TRBJ2-2; length: 16; size: -; DNA: TGTGCCAGCAGCCCCCCGGGCCTTTTGAACACCGGGGAGCTGTTTTTT; CDR3: CASSPPGLLNTGELFF
V: TRBV6-6; D: TRBD1; J: TRBJ1-1; length: 14; size: -; DNA: TGTGCCAGCAATCTGGACAGGATGGCCCCTGAAGCTTTCTTT; CDR3: CASNLDRMAPEAFF
V: TRBV7-9; D: TRBD2; J: TRBJ2-3; length: 13; size: -; DNA: TGTGCCAGCAGCCCGGGGGGGTTCGATACGCAGTATTTT; CDR3: CASSPGGFDTQYF
V: TRBV15; D: -; J: TRBJ1-1; length: 13; size: -; DNA: TGTGCCACCAGCAGAGATCTGGGGCAAGAAGGTTTCTTT; CDR3: CATSRDLGQEGFF
V: TRBV4-3; D: -; J: TRBJ2-3; length: 18; size: -; DNA: TGCGCCAGCAGCCAGCTTGCGGCTTACTCCTCGGGCACAGATACGCAGTATTTT; CDR3: CASSQLAAYSSGTDTQYF
V: TRBV25-1; D: -; J: TRBJ1-4; length: 14; size: -; DNA: TGTGCCAGCAGTGAAGGACGGCGGGCTGAAAAACTGTTTTTT; CDR3: CASSEGRRAEKLFF
V: TRBV7-2; D: -; J: TRBJ1-3; length: 16; size: -; DNA: TGTGCCAGCAGCTTAGAGGCGAGGGGTGGTGGAAACACCATATATTTT; CDR3: CASSLEARGGGNTIYF
V: TRBV5-8; D: -; J: TRBJ1-1; length: 14; size: -; DNA: TGTGCCAGCAGCCGCGGACTCGTTTTCCCTGAAGCTTTCTTT; CDR3: CASSRGLVFPEAFF
V: TRBV4-1; D: -; J: TRBJ1-3; length: 15; size: -; DNA: TGCGCCAGCAGCCAAGAGGGCTCCTCTGGAAACACCATATATTTT; CDR3: CASSQEGSSGNTIYF
V: TRBV7-2; D: -; J: TRBJ2-1; length: 15; size: -; DNA: TGTGCCAGCAGCTTAGAGGGGGGGCCCTACAATGAGCAGTTCTTC; CDR3: CASSLEGGPYNEQFF
V: TRBV7-3; D: -; J: TRBJ1-1; length: 16; size: -; DNA: TGTGCCAGCAGCTTAGCAGGAGATACAGGTTACACTGAAGCTTTCTTT; CDR3: CASSLAGDTGYTEAFF
V: TRBV2; D: TRBD1; J: TRBJ1-2; length: 14; size: -; DNA: TGTGCCAGCAGTGGACTACAGGGGCCCTATGGCTACACCTTC; CDR3: CASSGLQGPYGYTF
V: TRBV11-2; D: -; J: TRBJ1-3; length: 12; size: few; DNA: TGTGCCAGCAGCACAGCCGGAAACACCATATATTTT; CDR3: CASSTAGNTIYF
V: TRBV5-4; D: TRBD2; J: TRBJ2-7; length: 14; size: few; DNA: TGTGCCAGCAGCTTAGGGACTACGGGCCACGAGCAGTACTTC; CDR3: CASSLGTTGHEQYF
V: TRBV18; D: -; J: TRBJ2-7; length: 16; size: -; DNA: TGTGCCAGCTCACCACCAAGGGTCCCCTACGGCAACGAGCAGTACTTC; CDR3: CASSPPRVPYGNEQYF
V: TRBV19; D: -; J: TRBJ1-1; length: 14; size: -; DNA: TGTGCCAGCAAAGCCTGGGACACGAACACTGAAGCTTTCTTT; CDR3: CASKAWDTNTEAFF
V: TRBV19; D: TRBD2; J: TRBJ2-3; length: 15; size: -; DNA: TGTGCCAGTAGTAGGAGAGCGGGGGGAACAGATACGCAGTATTTT; CDR3: CASSRRAGGTDTQYF
V: TRBV30; D: -; J: TRBJ1-4; length: 13; size: few; DNA: TGTGCCTGGAGTGGGCGGAGGAAGGAAAAACTGTTTTTT; CDR3: CAWSGRRKEKLFF
V: TRBV19; D: TRBD1; J: TRBJ1-5; length: 15; size: -; DNA: TGTGCCAGTAGTGTGGACAGGGGCAGCAATCAGCCCCAGCATTTT; CDR3: CASSVDRGSNQPQHF
V: TRBV19; D: TRBD1; J: TRBJ1-2; length: 14; size: -; DNA: TGTGCCAGTAGGACCGGGACAGTTCCTTATGGCTACACCTTC; CDR3: CASRTGTVPYGYTF
V: TRBV6-5; D: TRBD1; J: TRBJ1-1; length: 13; size: few; DNA: TGTGCCAGCAGCACCGGGACAGGGCCTGAAGCTTTCTTT; CDR3: CASSTGTGPEAFF
V: TRBV18; D: -; J: TRBJ1-4; length: 20; size: -; DNA: TGTGCCAGCTCACCATTAACCCAGGGGACGACCTACATACCCCGGGAAAAACTGTTTTTT; CDR3: CASSPLTQGTTYIPREKLFF